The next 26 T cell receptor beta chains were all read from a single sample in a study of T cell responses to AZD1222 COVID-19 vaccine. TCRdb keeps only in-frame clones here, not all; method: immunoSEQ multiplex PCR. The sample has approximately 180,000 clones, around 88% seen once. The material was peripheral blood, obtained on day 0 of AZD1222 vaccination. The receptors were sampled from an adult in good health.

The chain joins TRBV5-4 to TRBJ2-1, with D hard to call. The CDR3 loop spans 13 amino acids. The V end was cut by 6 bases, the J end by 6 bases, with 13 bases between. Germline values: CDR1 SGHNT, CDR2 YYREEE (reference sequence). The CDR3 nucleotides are TGTGCCAGCACCTCCGGACCCGTCAATGAGCAGTTCTTC. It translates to CASTSGPVNEQFF.

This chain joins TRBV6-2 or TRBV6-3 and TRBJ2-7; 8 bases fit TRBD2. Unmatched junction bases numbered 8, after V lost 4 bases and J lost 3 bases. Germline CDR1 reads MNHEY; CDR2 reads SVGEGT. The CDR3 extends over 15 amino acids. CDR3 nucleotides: TGTGCCAGCAGTTCGGGAGGGGCCGGGATCTACGAGCAGTACTTC. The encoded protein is CASSSGGAGIYEQYF.

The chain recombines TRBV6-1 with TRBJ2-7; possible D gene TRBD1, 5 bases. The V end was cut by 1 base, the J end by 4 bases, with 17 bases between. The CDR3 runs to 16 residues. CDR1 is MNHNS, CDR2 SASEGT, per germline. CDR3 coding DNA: TGTGCCAGCAGTGAAGGACAAGGGGCTGTGGGGTACGAGCAGTACTTC. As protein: CASSEGQGAVGYEQYF.

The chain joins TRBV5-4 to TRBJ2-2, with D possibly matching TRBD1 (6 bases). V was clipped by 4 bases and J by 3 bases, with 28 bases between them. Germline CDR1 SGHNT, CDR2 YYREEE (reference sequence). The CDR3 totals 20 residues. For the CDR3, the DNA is TGTGCCAGCAGCGGGAGAATACACCCGGGACAACAGGCTCACACCGGGGAGCTGTTTTTT. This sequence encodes CASSGRIHPGQQAHTGELFF.

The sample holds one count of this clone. The CDR3 loop is CASSSDRGILRSPLHF. CDR3 DNA: TGTGCCAGCAGCTCGGACAGGGGTATCCTACGTTCACCCCTCCACTTT. This chain uses TRBV28 with TRBJ1-6; 9 nucleotides align to TRBD1. The V gene end was trimmed by 6 bases and the J gene end by 9 bases; junction bases not matched to a gene: 12. From germline, CDR1 is MDHEN and CDR2 SYDVKM. The CDR3 has 16 residues.

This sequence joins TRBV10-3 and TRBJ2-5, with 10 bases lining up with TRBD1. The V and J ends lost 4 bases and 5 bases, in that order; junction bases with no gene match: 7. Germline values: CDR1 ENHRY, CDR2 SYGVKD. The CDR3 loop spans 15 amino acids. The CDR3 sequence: CAISADRGRGETQYF. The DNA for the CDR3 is TGTGCCATCAGTGCCGACAGGGGGCGCGGGGAGACCCAGTACTTC.

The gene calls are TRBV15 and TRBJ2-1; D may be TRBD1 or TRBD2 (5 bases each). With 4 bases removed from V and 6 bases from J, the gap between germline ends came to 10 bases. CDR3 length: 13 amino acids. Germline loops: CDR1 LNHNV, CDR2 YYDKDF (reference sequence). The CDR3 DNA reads TGTGCCACCAGCATGTTTGGGGGCAATGAGCAGTTCTTC. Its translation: CATSMFGGNEQFF. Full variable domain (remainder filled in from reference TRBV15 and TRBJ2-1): DAMVIQNPRYQVTQFGKPVTLSCSQTLNHNVMYWYQQKSSQAPKLLFHYYDKDFNNEADTPDNFQSRRPNTSFCFLDIRSPGLGDTAMYLCATSMFGGNEQFFGPGTRLTVL.

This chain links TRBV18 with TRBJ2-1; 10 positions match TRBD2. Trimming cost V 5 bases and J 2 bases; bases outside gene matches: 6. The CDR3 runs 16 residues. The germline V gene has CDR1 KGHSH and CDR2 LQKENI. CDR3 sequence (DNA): TGTGCCAGCTCAGCCACTAGCGGGGTAACCTACAATGAGCAGTTCTTC. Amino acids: CASSATSGVTYNEQFF.

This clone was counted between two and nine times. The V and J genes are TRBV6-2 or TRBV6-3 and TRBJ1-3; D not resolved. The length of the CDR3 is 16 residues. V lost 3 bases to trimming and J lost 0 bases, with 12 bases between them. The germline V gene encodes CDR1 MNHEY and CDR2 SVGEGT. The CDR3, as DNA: TGTGCCAGCAGTTATAGGCGCGGGGACTCTGGAAACACCATATATTTT. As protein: CASSYRRGDSGNTIYF.

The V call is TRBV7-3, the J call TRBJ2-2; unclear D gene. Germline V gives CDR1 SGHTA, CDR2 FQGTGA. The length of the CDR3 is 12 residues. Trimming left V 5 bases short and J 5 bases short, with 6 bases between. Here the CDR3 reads CASSQSTGELFF. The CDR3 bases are TGTGCCAGCAGCCAGAGTACCGGGGAGCTGTTTTTT. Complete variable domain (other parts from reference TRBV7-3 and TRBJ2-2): GAGVSQTPSNKVTEKGKYVELRCDPISGHTALYWYRQSLGQGPEFLIYFQGTGAADDSGLPNDRFFAVRPEGSVSTLKIQRTERGDSAVYLCASSQSTGELFFGEGSRLTVL.

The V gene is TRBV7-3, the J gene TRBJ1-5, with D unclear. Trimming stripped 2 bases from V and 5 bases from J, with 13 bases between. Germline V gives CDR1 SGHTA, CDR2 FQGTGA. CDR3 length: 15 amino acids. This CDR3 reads CASSLGSTRDQPQHF. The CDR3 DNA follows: TGTGCCAGCAGCTTAGGATCGACCCGTGATCAGCCCCAGCATTTT.

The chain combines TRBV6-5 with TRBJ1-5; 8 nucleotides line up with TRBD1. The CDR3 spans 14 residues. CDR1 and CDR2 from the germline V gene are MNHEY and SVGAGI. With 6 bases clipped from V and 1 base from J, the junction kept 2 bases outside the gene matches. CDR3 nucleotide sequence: TGTGCCAGCAGACGGACAGGGAGCAATCAGCCCCAGCATTTT. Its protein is CASRRTGSNQPQHF.

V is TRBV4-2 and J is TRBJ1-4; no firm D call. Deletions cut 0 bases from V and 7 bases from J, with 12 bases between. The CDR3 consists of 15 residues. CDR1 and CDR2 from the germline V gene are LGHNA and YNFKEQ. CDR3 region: CASSQEEGPGEKLFF. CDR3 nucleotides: TGTGCCAGCAGCCAAGAGGAGGGCCCTGGTGAAAAACTGTTTTTT.

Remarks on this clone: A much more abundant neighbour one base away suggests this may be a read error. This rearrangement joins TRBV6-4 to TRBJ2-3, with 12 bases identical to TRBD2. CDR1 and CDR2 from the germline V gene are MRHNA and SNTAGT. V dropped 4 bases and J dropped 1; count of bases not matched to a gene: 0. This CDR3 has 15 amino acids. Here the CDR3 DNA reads TGTGCCAGCAGTGGGACTAGCGGGGGCACAGATACGCAGTATTTT. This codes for CASSGTSGGTDTQYF.

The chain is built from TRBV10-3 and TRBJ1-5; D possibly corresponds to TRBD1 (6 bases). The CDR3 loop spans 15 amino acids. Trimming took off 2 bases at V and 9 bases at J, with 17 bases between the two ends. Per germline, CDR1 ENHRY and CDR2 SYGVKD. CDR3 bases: TGTGCCATCAGTGAGATTGGGCAGGGGCGCGGGCCCCAGCATTTT. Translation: CAISEIGQGRGPQHF.

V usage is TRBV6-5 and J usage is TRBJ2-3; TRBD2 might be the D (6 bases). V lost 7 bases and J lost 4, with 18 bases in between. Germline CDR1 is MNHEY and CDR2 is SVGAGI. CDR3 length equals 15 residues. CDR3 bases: TGTGCCAGCACCCGGGGAAGGGACTGGGCAGATACGCAGTATTTT. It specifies CASTRGRDWADTQYF.

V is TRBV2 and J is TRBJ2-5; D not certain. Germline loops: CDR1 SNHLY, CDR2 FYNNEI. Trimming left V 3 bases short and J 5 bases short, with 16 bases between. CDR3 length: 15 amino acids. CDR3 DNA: TGTGCCAGCAGTGATCCAGGACCCACCTGGGAGACCCAGTACTTC. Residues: CASSDPGPTWETQYF.

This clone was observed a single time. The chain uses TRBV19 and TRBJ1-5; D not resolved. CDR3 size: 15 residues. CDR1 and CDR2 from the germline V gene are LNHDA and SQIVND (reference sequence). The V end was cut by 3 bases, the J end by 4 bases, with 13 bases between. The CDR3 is CASSINAGTNQPQHF. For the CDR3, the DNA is TGTGCCAGTAGTATCAACGCAGGAACTAATCAGCCCCAGCATTTT.

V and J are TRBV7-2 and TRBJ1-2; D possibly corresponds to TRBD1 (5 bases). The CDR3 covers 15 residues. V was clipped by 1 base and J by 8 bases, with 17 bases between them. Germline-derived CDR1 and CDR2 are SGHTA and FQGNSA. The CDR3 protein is CASSLEGSPTDGYTF. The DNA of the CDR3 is TGTGCCAGCAGCTTAGAGGGGTCTCCCACGGACGGCTACACCTTC.

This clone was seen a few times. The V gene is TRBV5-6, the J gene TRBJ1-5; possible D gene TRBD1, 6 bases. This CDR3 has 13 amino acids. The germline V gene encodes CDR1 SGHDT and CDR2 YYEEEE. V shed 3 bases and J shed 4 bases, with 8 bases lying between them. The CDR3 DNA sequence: TGTGCCAGCAGCTCGGACAGAAATCAGCCCCAGCATTTT. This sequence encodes CASSSDRNQPQHF.

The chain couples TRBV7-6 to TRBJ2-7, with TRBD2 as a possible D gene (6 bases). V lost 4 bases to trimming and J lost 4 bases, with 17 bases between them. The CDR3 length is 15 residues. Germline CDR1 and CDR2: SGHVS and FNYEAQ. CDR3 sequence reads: CASSSGGQGEYEQYF. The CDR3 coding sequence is TGTGCCAGCAGCTCCGGAGGGCAGGGCGAATACGAGCAGTACTTC.

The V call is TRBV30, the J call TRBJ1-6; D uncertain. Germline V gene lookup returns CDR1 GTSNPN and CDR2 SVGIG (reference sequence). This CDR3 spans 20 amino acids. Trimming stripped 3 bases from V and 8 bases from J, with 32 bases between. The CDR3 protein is CAWRRRYSPGRGLRDSPLHF. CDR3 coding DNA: TGTGCCTGGAGGAGAAGATACAGCCCTGGCCGCGGCCTAAGGGATTCACCCCTCCACTTT. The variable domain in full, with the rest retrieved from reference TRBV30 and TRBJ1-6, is SQTIHQWPATLVQPVGSPLSLECTVEGTSNPNLYWYRQAAGRGLQLLFYSVGIGQISSEVPQNLSASRPQDRQFILSSKKLLLSDSGFYLCAWRRRYSPGRGLRDSPLHFGNGTRLTVT.

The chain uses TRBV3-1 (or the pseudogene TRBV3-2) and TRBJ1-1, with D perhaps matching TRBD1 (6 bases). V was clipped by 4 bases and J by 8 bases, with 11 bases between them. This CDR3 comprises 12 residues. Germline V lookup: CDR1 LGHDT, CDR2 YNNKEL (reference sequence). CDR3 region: CASSLTGREAFF. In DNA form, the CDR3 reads TGTGCCAGCAGCCTAACAGGGCGGGAAGCTTTCTTT.

The CDR3 reads CASSFLTTGGNTEAFF. For the CDR3, the DNA is TGTGCCAGCAGTTTCCTGACGACCGGGGGGAACACTGAAGCTTTCTTT. The J gene is TRBJ1-1, the V gene TRBV27, with D possibly TRBD1 on 5 matching bases. This CDR3 contains 16 residues. Germline CDR1 MNHEY, CDR2 SMNVEV (reference sequence). V lost 3 bases, J lost 1 base, and 15 bases lay in between.

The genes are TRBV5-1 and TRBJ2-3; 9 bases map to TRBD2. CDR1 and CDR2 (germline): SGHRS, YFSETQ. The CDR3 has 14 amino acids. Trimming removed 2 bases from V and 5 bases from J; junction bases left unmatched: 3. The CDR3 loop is CASSFGSGGDTQYF. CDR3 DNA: TGCGCCAGCAGCTTCGGTAGCGGGGGAGATACGCAGTATTTT.

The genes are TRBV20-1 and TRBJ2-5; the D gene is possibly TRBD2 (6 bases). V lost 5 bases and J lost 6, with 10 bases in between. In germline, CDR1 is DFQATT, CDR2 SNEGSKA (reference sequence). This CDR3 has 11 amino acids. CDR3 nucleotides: TGCAGTGCTGCCGGCGGGAAGACCCAGTACTTC. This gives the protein CSAAGGKTQYF.